This T cell receptor (beta chain) was sequenced for a study of cytomegalovirus exposure and HLA in healthy donors. Trimming took 5 bases from V and 9 from J, leaving 14 bases between them. The CDR3 has 13 amino acids. Germline CDR1 reads MDHEN; CDR2 reads SYDVKM. The protocol was immunoSEQ multiplex PCR, while the TCRdb copy is restricted to in-frame clones and leaves out a portion. Of 220,000 or so clones listed, approximately 88% are singletons. The rearrangement links TRBV28 to TRBJ2-1, with D unclear. The sample comprised PBMCs. The receptor's source is a woman in her 30s in good health and CMV-seropositive. The CDR3 DNA is TGTGCCAGCAGTGCACCTCTGTACGGTGAGCAGTTCTTC. This encodes CASSAPLYGEQFF.